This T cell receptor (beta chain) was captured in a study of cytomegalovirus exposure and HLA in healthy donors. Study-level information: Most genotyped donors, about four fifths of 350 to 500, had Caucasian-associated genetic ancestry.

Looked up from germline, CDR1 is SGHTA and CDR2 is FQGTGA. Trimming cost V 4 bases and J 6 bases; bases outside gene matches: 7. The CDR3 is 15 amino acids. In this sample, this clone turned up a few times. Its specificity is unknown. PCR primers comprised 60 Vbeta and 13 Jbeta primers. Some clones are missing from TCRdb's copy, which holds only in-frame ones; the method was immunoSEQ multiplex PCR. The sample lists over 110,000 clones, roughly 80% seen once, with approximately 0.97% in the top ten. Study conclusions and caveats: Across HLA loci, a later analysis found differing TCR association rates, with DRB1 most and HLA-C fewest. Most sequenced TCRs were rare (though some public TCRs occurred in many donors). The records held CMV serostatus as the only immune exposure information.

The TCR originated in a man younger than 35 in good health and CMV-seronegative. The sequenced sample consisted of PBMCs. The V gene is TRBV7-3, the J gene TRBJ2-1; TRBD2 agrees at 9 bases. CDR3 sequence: CASSSSGGNSNEQFF. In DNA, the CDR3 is TGTGCCAGCAGCTCAAGCGGGGGGAACTCCAATGAGCAGTTCTTC. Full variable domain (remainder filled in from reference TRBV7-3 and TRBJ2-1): GAGVSQTPSNKVTEKGKYVELRCDPISGHTALYWYRQSLGQGPEFLIYFQGTGAADDSGLPNDRFFAVRPEGSVSTLKIQRTERGDSAVYLCASSSSGGNSNEQFFGPGTRLTVL.